This TCR beta chain was identified during a study of cytomegalovirus exposure and HLA in healthy donors. PCR primers comprised 60 Vbeta and 13 Jbeta primers. Sequencing used immunoSEQ multiplex PCR; TCRdb keeps in-frame clones, though not all of them. The sample consists of about 170,000 clones, under 80% of them appearing once. Unrecorded immune exposures were likely, despite nominal health at sampling. Germline CDR1 is LNHNV and CDR2 is YYDKDF (reference sequence). The V gene lost 0 bases and the J gene lost 2 bases, with 11 bases spanning the gap. This CDR3 spans 17 amino acids. The V gene is TRBV15, the J gene TRBJ2-6; the D gene is possibly TRBD1 (5 bases). The sequencing input was PBMCs. The origin of this receptor is a female donor in good health and CMV-seronegative. The CDR3 region is CATSRELVTAGANVLTF. In DNA, the CDR3 is TGTGCCACCAGCAGAGAATTGGTGACAGCTGGGGCCAACGTCCTGACTTTC.